The present entry profiles one T cell receptor beta chain with its context. Its antigen is as yet unknown. Germline and junction disagree at one end, which may indicate a read error. In germline, CDR1 is MNHEY, CDR2 SVGEGT. This CDR3 region has 13 residues. This entry belongs to a study of T-cell memory formation after mild COVID-19. Background on the study: Largely donor-specific sequence clusters came from two donors.

TCRdb redid the calling of the 5' RACE reads with MiXCR, one entry per CDR3 protein. Of nearly 250,000 distinct CDR3 sequences detected, about 16% appear once; the ten largest clones hold more than 2%. The study, taken as a whole, reports: Memory from before infection featured some responding clones, which suggests cross-reactive memory joined. Contracting clones, day 15 to 85, had balanced CD4/CD8, and later expanders favored CD4+. CD4+ clones that contracted lay mainly in CM and EM; CD8+ ones lay in EMRA.

The sequence came from an adult woman who had mild COVID-19 (a few samples of this study predate the infection). Cell type and time point are not known. Sequenced material: PBMCs or a T cell subset sorted from them (not recorded which). This chain connects TRBV6-2 or TRBV6-3 to TRBJ2-7; TRBD2 agrees at 7 bases. CDR3 sequence: CASSTGTTGEQHF. CDR3 nucleotide sequence: TGTGCCAGCAGCACCGGGACTACGGGGGAGCAGCACTTC.